The 6 T cell receptor beta chains listed next were all sequenced from one sample in a study of CD8+ T cells in alopecia areata. Extracted RNA was reverse transcribed into cDNA, the sequencing template. The method was immunoSEQ multiplex PCR; TCRdb's version includes in-frame clones alone and lacks a portion of them. The sample gives about 200,000 clones, 50% to 70% of which show up once; approximately 0.5% is in the top ten. This material consisted of CD4+ T cells sorted from blood, taken at week 0. These receptors were taken from a human donor with alopecia areata.

The chain joins TRBV9 to TRBJ2-5; 13 bases fit TRBD2. V was clipped by 3 bases and J by 4 bases; unmatched bases: 3. CDR1 is SGDLS, CDR2 YYNGEE, per germline. The CDR3 has 15 amino acids. The CDR3 bases are TGTGCCAGCAGCGCAGGACTAGCGGGAGTAGAGACCCAGTACTTC. Translating it yields CASSAGLAGVETQYF.

The chain links TRBV5-1 to TRBJ2-4, with D hard to call. V was cut by 0 bases and J by 2 bases, with 12 bases left in between. CDR1 is SGHRS and CDR2 is YFSETQ in the germline V gene. CDR3 length: 16 residues. The CDR3 DNA sequence: TGCGCCAGCAGCTTGGGGCCTCCGTCGTCCAAAAACATTCAGTACTTC. Translation: CASSLGPPSSKNIQYF.

The rearrangement joins TRBV7-8 to TRBJ1-4, with D unclear. CDR1 SGHVS and CDR2 FQNEAQ come from the germline V gene. CDR3 length: 14 residues. V was cut by 4 bases and J by 5 bases, with 11 bases left in between. CDR3 coding DNA: TGTGCCAGCAGCTCCGTTTTGCGAAATGAAAAACTGTTTTTT. Translation: CASSSVLRNEKLFF. The whole variable domain, filled in from reference TRBV7-8 and TRBJ1-4, reads GAGVSQSPRYKVAKRGQDVALRCDPISGHVSLFWYQQALGQGPEFLTYFQNEAQLDKSGLPSDRFFAERPEGSVSTLKIQRTQQEDSAVYLCASSSVLRNEKLFFGSGTQLSVL.

The genes are TRBV30 and TRBJ1-4; D call uncertain. Germline values: CDR1 GTSNPN, CDR2 SVGIG (reference sequence). V was pared by 5 bases and J by 0 bases, with 13 bases between. The CDR3 extends over 15 amino acids. The CDR3 spells CAWSSASATNEKLFF. CDR3 DNA: TGTGCCTGGTCATCGGCATCCGCAACTAATGAAAAACTGTTTTTT.

Only a few counts were recorded for this clone. The chain uses TRBV4-1 and TRBJ2-1; TRBD2 matches 12 bases. The CDR3 extends over 18 amino acids. Germline CDR1 is MGHRA and CDR2 is YSYEKL. The J segment lost 4 bases and the V segment lost 1 base, leaving 8 bases of the junction unmatched. The CDR3 loop is CASSQGALAGGRYNEQFF. DNA of the CDR3: TGCGCCAGCAGCCAAGGGGCACTAGCGGGAGGAAGGTACAATGAGCAGTTCTTC.

This rearrangement joins TRBV4-1 to TRBJ2-7; TRBD1 is a possible D gene (6 bases). Germline CDR1 is MGHRA and CDR2 is YSYEKL. This CDR3 contains 15 residues. V shed 0 bases and J shed 3 bases, with 12 bases lying between them. The CDR3 reads CASSQERGYSYEQYF. In DNA, the CDR3 is TGCGCCAGCAGCCAAGAAAGGGGGTATAGCTACGAGCAGTACTTC.